Below are 10 T cell receptor beta chains sequenced from a single sample in a study of OX40 agonist ivuxolimab in advanced cancers. Data came from immunoSEQ multiplex PCR; TCRdb stores just in-frame clones and leaves some out. This table has 15,000 to 20,000 clones, roughly 87% appearing once. Material: CD4+ or CD8+ T cells sorted from blood, obtained in a trial of the OX40 agonist ivuxolimab. Receptors originate from an adult with an advanced solid tumor such as melanoma, head and neck, liver or kidney cancer.

The chain recombines TRBV7-3 with TRBJ1-1; D is possibly TRBD1 (5 bases). The V and J ends lost 0 bases and 7 bases respectively, with 15 bases between them. This CDR3 is built from 15 residues. From germline, CDR1 is SGHTA and CDR2 FQGTGA. The CDR3 DNA is TGTGCCAGCAGCTTAACTGGACGAGGGGTGAGTGAAGCTTTCTTT. It encodes CASSLTGRGVSEAFF.

The genes are TRBV7-3 and TRBJ2-1; the match to TRBD2 covers 11 bases. Trimming took 2 bases from V and 4 from J; bases not matched to a gene: 1. In germline, CDR1 is SGHTA, CDR2 FQGTGA. The CDR3 is made up of 15 amino acids. CDR3 sequence reads: CASSLLAGGYNEQFF. The CDR3 DNA reads as TGTGCCAGCAGCTTACTAGCGGGAGGATACAATGAGCAGTTCTTC.

The V call is TRBV21-1, the J call TRBJ2-6; TRBD1 is the table's D call, not checked against the DNA. TRBV21-1 is a pseudogene locus. This CDR3 is built from 15 residues. The CDR3 sequence is CARWTVLAGANVLTF. CDR3 coding DNA: TGTGCCAGGTGGACAGTTTTAGCTGGGGCCAACGTCCTGACTTTC.

The chain employs TRBV5-4 and TRBJ2-6; D uncertain. Germline CDR1 and CDR2: SGHNT and YYREEE (reference sequence). The CDR3 totals 17 residues. V gave up 1 base and J gave up 3 bases, with 14 bases separating them. The CDR3 coding sequence is TGTGCCAGCAGCTTGCAAGCTTCCGTCTATGGGGCCAACGTCCTGACTTTC. Amino acid sequence: CASSLQASVYGANVLTF.

V and J are TRBV6-6 and TRBJ1-2; D is possibly TRBD1 (6 bases). Trimming stripped 0 bases from V and 6 bases from J, with 11 bases between. Germline CDR1 is MNHNY and CDR2 is SVGAGI (reference sequence). The CDR3 sequence is 14 residues long. For the CDR3, the DNA is TGTGCCAGCAGTTACTCGATGACAGGTCATGGCTACACCTTC. Encoded protein: CASSYSMTGHGYTF.

V is TRBV30 and J is TRBJ2-7; unclear D gene. CDR3 size: 11 residues. Trimming cost V 4 bases and J 0 bases, with 4 bases left between them. Germline V gene sequence: CDR1 GTSNPN, CDR2 SVGIG (reference sequence). This chain's CDR3 is CAWKSSYEQYF. The CDR3 DNA reads as TGTGCCTGGAAAAGCTCCTACGAGCAGTACTTC.

This clone was counted between two and nine times. The rearrangement joins TRBV7-9 to TRBJ2-1; 9 bases agree with TRBD1. The CDR3 length is 15 residues. Germline CDR1 is SEHNR and CDR2 is FQNEAQ (reference sequence). The V and J ends lost 1 base and 10 bases, in that order; junction bases with no gene match: 8. This CDR3 reads CASSLVGTGSIEQFF. Here the CDR3 DNA reads TGTGCCAGCAGCTTAGTGGGGACAGGGTCTATAGAGCAGTTCTTC.

The gene calls are TRBV11-3 and TRBJ2-2, with D tentatively TRBD2 (6 bases). V dropped 0 bases and J dropped 0 bases, with 14 bases sitting between them. Germline V gene lookup returns CDR1 SGHNT and CDR2 YENEEA. The CDR3 sequence is 18 residues long. The CDR3 sequence: CASSLDRSGLSNTGELFF. CDR3 in DNA: TGTGCCAGCAGCTTAGATCGGTCAGGACTATCGAACACCGGGGAGCTGTTTTTT.

The gene calls are TRBV7-9 and TRBJ1-4; no clear D gene. The V gene lost 6 bases and the J gene lost 8 bases, with 13 bases spanning the gap. The length of the CDR3 is 13 residues. Looked up from germline, CDR1 is SEHNR and CDR2 is FQNEAQ (reference sequence). CDR3 DNA sequence: TGTGCCAGCAGACCCGGCCAAGAAGAAAAACTGTTTTTT. Residues: CASRPGQEEKLFF.

This clone was detected only once. This sequence joins TRBV7-3 and TRBJ2-1, with D unclear. Trimming took 2 bases from V and 6 from J, leaving 8 bases between them. CDR3 length: 13 amino acids. Germline assignment: CDR1 SGHTA and CDR2 FQGTGA. The CDR3 DNA is TGTGCCAGCAGCTTAGTTTTGGGCAATGAGCAGTTCTTC. Its translation: CASSLVLGNEQFF.